The rows below give T cell receptor beta chains drawn from one sample of a study of tumor and adjacent non-tumor tissue in lung cancer. Via MiXCR, TCRdb re-called the multiplex PCR reads, giving one row per CDR3 protein. The sample has some 95,000 distinct CDR3 sequences, more than 80% seen once; the top ten hold around 30%. Sequencing was done on a sample of distant non-tumor lung tissue. These TCRs come from a man in his sixties with small cell lung cancer. Both conserved end residues are part of each CDR3. The D gene is left open where the match is weak. Not all rows give a size; the values are once, few, many and, for expanded clones, a class.

TRBJ2-1 | TRBV11-2 | . | . | CASSLGHEGSNEQFF | TGTGCCAGTAGCTTAGGACATGAGGGGAGCAATGAGCAGTTCTTC
TRBJ2-2 | TRBV12-3/TRBV12-4 | . | many | CASSLSGRSGELFF | TGTGCCAGCAGTTTGTCGGGGAGGTCCGGGGAGCTGTTTTTT
TRBJ2-1 | TRBV6-5 | . | . | CASSYSWVVGNEQFF | TGTGCCAGCAGCTACTCTTGGGTAGTGGGTAATGAGCAGTTCTTC
TRBJ2-2 | TRBV12-3/TRBV12-4 | TRBD1 | . | CVSRGTGGNTGELFF | TGTGTCAGCAGGGGAACAGGGGGTAACACCGGGGAGCTGTTTTTT
TRBJ2-7 | TRBV5-1 | TRBD2 | . | CASSSNPVTSGYEQYF | TGCGCCAGCAGCTCAAATCCCGTGACTAGCGGATACGAGCAGTACTTC
TRBJ2-5 | TRBV4-1 | TRBD2 | . | CASSQGTSGQEAQYF | TGCGCCAGCAGCCAAGGGACTAGCGGGCAAGAGGCCCAATACTTC
TRBJ1-5 | TRBV4-1 | TRBD1 | few | CASSHVGVTGLGNQPQHF | TGCGCCAGCAGCCATGTGGGAGTGACAGGGTTAGGCAATCAACCCCAGCATTTT
TRBJ2-1 | TRBV7-9 | TRBD2 | few | CASSLSSSGSSYNEQFF | TGTGCCAGCAGCTTATCATCTAGCGGGAGCTCCTACAATGAGCAGTTCTTC
TRBJ2-1 | TRBV11-2 | . | . | CASNWDVRYNEQFF | TGTGCCAGTAACTGGGACGTACGGTACAATGAGCAGTTCTTC
TRBJ1-1 | TRBV11-1 | . | . | CASNLGPRMKTQAFF | TGTGCCAGCAACTTAGGGCCCCGCATGAAGACTCAAGCTTTCTTT
TRBJ2-4 | TRBV4-2 | TRBD2 | . | CASSQAVSGDTQYF | TGTGCCAGCAGCCAAGCTGTTAGCGGGGACACTCAGTACTTC
TRBJ2-5 | TRBV6-2/TRBV6-3 | . | . | CTSSYAGDPETKYF | TGTACCAGCAGTTACGCCGGAGACCCAGAGACCAAGTATTTC
TRBJ2-7 | TRBV4-2 | . | . | CSNSQDPEVYEQYF | TGTTCCAACAGCCAAGACCCGGAGGTCTACGAGCAGTACTTC
TRBJ2-6 | TRBV6-6 | . | . | CASSVVLSGANIMTF | TGTGCCAGCAGTGTGGTTCTCTCTGGGGCCAACATCATGACTTTC